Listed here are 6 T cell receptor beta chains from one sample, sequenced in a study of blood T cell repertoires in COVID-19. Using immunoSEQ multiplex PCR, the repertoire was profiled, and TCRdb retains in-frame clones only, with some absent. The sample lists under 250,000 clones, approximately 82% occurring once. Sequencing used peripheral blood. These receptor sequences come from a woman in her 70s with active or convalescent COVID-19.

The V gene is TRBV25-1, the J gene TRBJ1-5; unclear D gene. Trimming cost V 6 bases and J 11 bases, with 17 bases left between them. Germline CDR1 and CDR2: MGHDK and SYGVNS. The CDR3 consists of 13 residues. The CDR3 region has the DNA TGTGCCAGCAGCCCCCCGAACACGCACGCCCAGCATTTT. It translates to CASSPPNTHAQHF.

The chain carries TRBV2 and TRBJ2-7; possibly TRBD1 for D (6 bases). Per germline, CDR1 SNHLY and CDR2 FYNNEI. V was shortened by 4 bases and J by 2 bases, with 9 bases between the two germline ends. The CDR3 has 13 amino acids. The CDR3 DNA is TGTGCCAGCAGTGGACAGGTACCCTACGAGCAGTACTTC. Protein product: CASSGQVPYEQYF. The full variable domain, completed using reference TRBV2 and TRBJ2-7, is EPEVTQTPSHQVTQMGQEVILRCVPISNHLYFYWYRQILGQKVEFLVSFYNNEISEKSEIFDDQFSVERPDGSNFTLKIRSTKLEDSAMYFCASSGQVPYEQYFGPGTRLTVT.

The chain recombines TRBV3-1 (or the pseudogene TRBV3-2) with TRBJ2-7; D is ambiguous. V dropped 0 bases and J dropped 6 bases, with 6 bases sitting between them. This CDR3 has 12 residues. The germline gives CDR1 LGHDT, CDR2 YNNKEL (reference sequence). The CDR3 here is CASSQETTEQYF. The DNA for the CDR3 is TGTGCCAGCAGCCAAGAAACTACCGAGCAGTACTTC.

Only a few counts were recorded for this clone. Written as DNA, the CDR3 is TGTGCCAGCAGCTACCCAGAGGTTGTTAGCGGAGGGGAGCAGTTCTTC. It specifies CASSYPEVVSGGEQFF. J is TRBJ2-1 and V is TRBV7-9, with D possibly being TRBD2 (6 bases). This CDR3 has 16 amino acids. Germline V gene data show CDR1 as SEHNR and CDR2 as FQNEAQ (reference sequence). V was clipped by 4 bases and J by 10 bases, with 23 bases between them.

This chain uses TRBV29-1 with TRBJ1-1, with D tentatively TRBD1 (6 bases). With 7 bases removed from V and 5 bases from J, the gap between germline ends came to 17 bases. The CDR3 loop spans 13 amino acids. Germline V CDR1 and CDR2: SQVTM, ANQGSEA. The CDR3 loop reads CSADRGGGTEAFF. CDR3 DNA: TGCAGCGCCGACCGTGGGGGCGGTACTGAAGCTTTCTTT.

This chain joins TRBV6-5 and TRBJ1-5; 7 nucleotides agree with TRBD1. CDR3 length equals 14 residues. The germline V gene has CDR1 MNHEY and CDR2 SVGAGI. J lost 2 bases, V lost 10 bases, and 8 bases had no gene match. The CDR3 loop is CATSGTVGNQPQHF. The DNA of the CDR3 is TGTGCCACCTCCGGGACAGTTGGCAATCAGCCCCAGCATTTT.